Listed here are 3 T cell receptor beta chains from one sample, sequenced in a study of breast tumors, draining lymph nodes, adjacent tissues (dated by TCRdb to the mid-2010s). Library generation was performed with multiplex PCR. TCRdb lists the instrument as Illumina HiSeq 2000. TCRdb trimmed the raw reads at Q25, called clones with MiXCR and kept productive beta chains. Each CDR3 protein appears once, grouped with its most common genes and DNA. This sample gives 60,000 to 65,000 distinct CDR3 sequences in total; roughly 57% of them show up just once. Clones ranked in the top ten supply approximately 18% of the sample. Material: breast tumor tissue. The receptors stem from a female donor with breast cancer. Some clones in this sample may be carry-over from other donors' samples.

This clonotype was seen ten or more times. This CDR3 is CASSGGQPGQGAGYTF. CDR3 sequence (DNA): TGTGCCAGCAGTGGTGGACAGCCGGGACAGGGGGCAGGCTACACCTTC. The chain recombines TRBV2 with TRBJ1-2; 12 positions agree with TRBD1. The CDR3 consists of 16 residues. Trimming cost V 4 bases and J 8 bases; bases outside gene matches: 11. Germline V gene data show CDR1 as SNHLY and CDR2 as FYNNEI.

This clonotype has a count of ten or more. A much larger clone differs by one base, so this may be a read error. V gene TRBV12-3 or TRBV12-4 combines with J gene TRBJ1-2; TRBD1 matches at 9 bases. There are 15 residues in the CDR3. V was pared by 3 bases and J by 4 bases, with 6 bases of the junction left unmatched. The DNA of the CDR3 is TGTGCCAGCAGTTTCTATGACAGGGGGGTCTATGGCTACACCTTC. Translation gives CASSFYDRGVYGYTF.

The V call is TRBV29-1, the J call TRBJ2-3; no definite D call. Germline V gene lookup returns CDR1 SQVTM and CDR2 ANQGSEA. The CDR3 runs to 11 residues. The V and J ends lost 5 bases and 3 bases respectively, with 6 bases between them. CDR3 bases: TGCAGCGTTTCCTATACAGATACGCAGTATTTT. As protein: CSVSYTDTQYF.